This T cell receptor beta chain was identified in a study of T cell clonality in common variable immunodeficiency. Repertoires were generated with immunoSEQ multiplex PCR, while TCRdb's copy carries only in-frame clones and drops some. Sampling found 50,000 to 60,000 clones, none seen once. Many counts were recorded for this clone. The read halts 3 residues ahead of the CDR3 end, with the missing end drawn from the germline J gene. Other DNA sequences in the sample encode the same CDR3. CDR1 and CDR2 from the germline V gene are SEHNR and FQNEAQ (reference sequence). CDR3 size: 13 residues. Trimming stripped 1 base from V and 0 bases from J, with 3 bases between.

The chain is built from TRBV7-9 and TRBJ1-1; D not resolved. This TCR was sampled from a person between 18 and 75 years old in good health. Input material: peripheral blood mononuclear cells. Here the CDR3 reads CASSLDMNTEAFF. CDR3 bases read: TGTGCCAGCAGCTTAGACATGAACACTGAA.